One TCR beta chain is described in this entry. This clonotype was counted a single time. Its antigen has not been determined. Within one base of it there is no much larger clone, and no base qualities were kept. One read yields weak evidence. TCR cDNA was made using 5'RACE template switching, a step that added a universal primer site and unique molecular identifiers. Priming for cDNA synthesis came from both the TCR alpha and TCR beta constant segments. Two PCR steps were used to amplify libraries, with sample barcodes and sequencing adapters being added in the second step. Sequencing of libraries was performed on Illumina HiSeq 2500 (2x100 bp) or NovaSeq (2x150 bp). Regarding the original processing steps: Demultiplexing of reads and collapsing into UMI consensus sequences were performed with MIGEC, and V(D)J alignment was carried out with MiXCR. Vaccine-responding clonotypes were identified with edgeR using replicate PBMC samples, with FDR below 0.01 and a log2 fold change above 5 up to day 15 being required. Bulk clonotypes were assigned CD4 or CD8 identity according to which sequenced CD4 or CD8 repertoire held them at higher abundance. The public sequencing data were trimmed at Q25 with fastp and processed into clonotypes with MiXCR by TCRdb, which kept only in-frame beta chains. Rows merge per CDR3 protein into single entries with the most common DNA and genes. Clone size and V and J calls follow TCRdb, not the original study. The sample yields about 350,000 distinct CDR3 sequences; approximately 10% were counted once. Of the sample, 18% is held by the ten largest clones.

The treatment or condition tag for this specimen amounts to: live attenuated yellow fever vaccine strain. At each blood-draw timepoint, two biological replicates of bulk PBMCs were collected. A standard Ficoll-Paque protocol was used to isolate PBMCs from peripheral blood. RNA was extracted with TriZol from bulk PBMCs, CD4 and CD8 fractions, and dextramer-positive and dextramer-negative fractions. The CDR3 has 16 amino acids, counting the end cysteine and phenylalanine. The only DNA kept is the CDR3, 48 bases in frame from the first base. The trim is 4 bases for V and 2 bases for J, with a gap of 18 bases between the germline ends. The germline V gene (reference sequence) sets CDR1 to DFQATT and CDR2 to SNEGSKA. This specimen comes from a study of T cells after yellow fever vaccination (dated by TCRdb to the late 2010s). In the study overall: The SMART-Seq v4 Ultra Low Input RNA kit was used to prepare libraries from fractions with low cell numbers. Bulk PBMC replicates and cell subsets were isolated from blood drawn at multiple timepoints before and after both primary and secondary immunization. To follow T-cell clones before and after primary and booster YFV17D yellow fever vaccination, bulk TCR alpha and beta repertoires were sequenced over time. Two healthy male donors made up the cohort, one aged 18 to 30 years and the other aged 30 to 40 years. What the research found in general, with its limitations: Compared with the primary T-cell response, the secondary T-cell response was weaker but faster, peaking on day 5 rather than day 15. A small fraction of clonotypes showed up in both the CD4 and CD8 compartments, probably as a result of convergent recombination. FACS-sorted repertoires could contain abundant contaminating clonotypes from the bulk population, so computational filtering was required. After the booster, most clones that had expanded after primary vaccination were detected again (approximately 97% of CD4 and around nine tenths of CD8), suggesting broad maintenance of memory. The study included only two donors, which limits how far the findings can be generalized.

The chain employs TRBV20-1 and TRBJ2-1; a tentative D call is TRBD1 (5 bases match). Sequencing was performed on PBMCs, taken on the day of the first yellow fever vaccination. The origin of this receptor is a man younger than 35 who received the YFV17D yellow fever vaccine. The CDR3 loop reads CSANNRNPRAYNEQFF. The DNA is as follows: TGCAGTGCTAATAACAGGAATCCAAGGGCCTACAATGAGCAGTTCTTC.